The TCR beta chain under discussion was sequenced for a study of blood T cell repertoires in COVID-19. As for the study in general: From the United States, Italy and Spain came samples of acute and convalescent COVID-19. PBMCs, B-cell-depleted T cells, or T cells were the source of the cDNA or gDNA that made up the material.

Assay used: immunoSEQ multiplex PCR; TCRdb lists only in-frame clones, some missing. The sample consists of under 300,000 clones, roughly 87% of them appearing once. The V gene lost 3 bases and the J gene lost 8 bases, with 10 bases spanning the gap. The CDR3 is 12 amino acids. Germline CDR1 LNHDA, CDR2 SQIVND (reference sequence). Participants were aged about 18 to 89 years from roughly 25 US areas. Participant reports of clinical history set cohort assignment. The receptor was isolated from a woman aged 25 to 45 who had recovered from COVID-19. Source material: PBMCs or T cells enriched from blood (not recorded which). This sequence joins TRBV19 and TRBJ1-1; D unresolved. The CDR3 here is CASSIFAGEAFF. The CDR3 DNA is TGTGCCAGTAGTATTTTCGCGGGAGAAGCTTTCTTT. The whole variable domain, remainder taken from reference TRBV19 and TRBJ1-1, is DGGITQSPKYLFRKEGQNVTLSCEQNLNHDAMYWYRQDPGQGLRLIYYSQIVNDFQKGDIAEGYSVSREKKESFPLTVTSAQKNPTAFYLCASSIFAGEAFFGQGTRLTVV.